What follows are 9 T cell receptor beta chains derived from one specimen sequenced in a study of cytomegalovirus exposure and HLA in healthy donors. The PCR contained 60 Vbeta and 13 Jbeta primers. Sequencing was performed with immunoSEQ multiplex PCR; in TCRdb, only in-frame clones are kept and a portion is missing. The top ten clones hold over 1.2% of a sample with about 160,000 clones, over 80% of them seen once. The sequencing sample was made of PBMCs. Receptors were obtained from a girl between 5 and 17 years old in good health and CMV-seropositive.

CDR3 bases: TGCGCCAGCAGCGCTGCTAGGGAGACCCAGTACTTC. This gives the protein CASSAARETQYF. The chain couples TRBV5-1 to TRBJ2-5; D unresolved. The V and J ends lost 4 bases and 5 bases respectively, with 9 bases between them. The V gene's germline CDR1 is SGHRS and CDR2 YFSETQ. This CDR3 contains 12 residues.

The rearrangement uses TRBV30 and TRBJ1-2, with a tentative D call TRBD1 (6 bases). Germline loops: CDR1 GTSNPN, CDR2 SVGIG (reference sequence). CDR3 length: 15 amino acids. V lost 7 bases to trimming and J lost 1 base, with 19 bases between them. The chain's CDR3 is CALREGGGYNYGYTF. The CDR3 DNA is TGTGCCTTGCGTGAGGGGGGGGGTTATAACTATGGCTACACCTTC.

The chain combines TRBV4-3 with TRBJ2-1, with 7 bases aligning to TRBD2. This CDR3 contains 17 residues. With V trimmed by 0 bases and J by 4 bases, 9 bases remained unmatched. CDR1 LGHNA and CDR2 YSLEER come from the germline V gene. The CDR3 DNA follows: TGCGCCAGCAGCCAAGATAGTGGGGGGGTATTTTACAATGAGCAGTTCTTC. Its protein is CASSQDSGGVFYNEQFF.

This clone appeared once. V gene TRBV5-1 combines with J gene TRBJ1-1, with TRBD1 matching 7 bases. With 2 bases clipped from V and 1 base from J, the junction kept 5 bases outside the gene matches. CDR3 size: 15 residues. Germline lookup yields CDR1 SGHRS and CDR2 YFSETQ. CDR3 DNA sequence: TGCGCCAGCAGCTTCCCAGAGGGGGCGAACACTGAAGCTTTCTTT. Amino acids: CASSFPEGANTEAFF.

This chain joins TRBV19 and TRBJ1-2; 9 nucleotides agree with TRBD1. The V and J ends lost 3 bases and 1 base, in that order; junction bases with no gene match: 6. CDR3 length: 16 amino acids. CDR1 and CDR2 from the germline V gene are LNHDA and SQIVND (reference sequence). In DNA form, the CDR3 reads TGTGCCAGTAGTATGGACAGGGGACTTCTTAACTATGGCTACACCTTC. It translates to CASSMDRGLLNYGYTF.

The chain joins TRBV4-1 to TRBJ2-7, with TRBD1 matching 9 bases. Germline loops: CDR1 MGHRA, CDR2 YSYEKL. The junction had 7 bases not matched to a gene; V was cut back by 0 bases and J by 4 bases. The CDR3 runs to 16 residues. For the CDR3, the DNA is TGCGCCAGCAGCCAAGATACCGGGACAGGGAGGTACGAGCAGTACTTC. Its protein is CASSQDTGTGRYEQYF.

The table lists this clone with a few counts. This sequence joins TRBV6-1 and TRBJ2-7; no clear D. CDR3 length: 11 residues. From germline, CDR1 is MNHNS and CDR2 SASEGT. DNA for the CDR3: TGTGCAGCCCGCTGGTCCTACGAGCAGTACTTC. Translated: CAARWSYEQYF.

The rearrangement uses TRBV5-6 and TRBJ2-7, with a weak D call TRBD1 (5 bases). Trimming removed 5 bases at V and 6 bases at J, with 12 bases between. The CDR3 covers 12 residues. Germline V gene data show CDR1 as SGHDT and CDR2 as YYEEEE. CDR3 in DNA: TGTGCCAGCAGTCTGGACATCGCCGAGCAGTACTTC. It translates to CASSLDIAEQYF.

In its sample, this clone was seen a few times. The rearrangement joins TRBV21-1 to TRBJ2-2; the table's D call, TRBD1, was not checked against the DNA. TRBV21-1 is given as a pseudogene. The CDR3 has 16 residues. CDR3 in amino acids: CASSKVCGRATGELFF. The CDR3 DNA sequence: TGTGCCAGCAGCAAAGTGTGTGGCAGGGCCACCGGGGAGCTGTTTTTT.